The 25 T cell receptor beta chains given below trace back to one sample, sequenced in a study of T cell responses to AZD1222 COVID-19 vaccine. The protocol was immunoSEQ multiplex PCR, while the TCRdb copy is restricted to in-frame clones and leaves out a portion. The profile shows over 120,000 clones, roughly 93% of them singletons. The specimen was peripheral blood, collected after recovery from COVID-19. The source is an adult who had recovered from COVID-19.

The sample holds one count of this clone. The genes are TRBV5-4 and TRBJ2-7; weak D call: TRBD2 (6 bases). CDR1 and CDR2 from the germline V gene are SGHNT and YYREEE (reference sequence). The germline V and J ends were trimmed by 3 bases and 2 bases, with 15 bases remaining between them. The CDR3 runs to 15 residues. The CDR3 DNA reads TGTGCCAGCAGCTCGGGGAGGTTCGGACCCTACGAGCAGTACTTC. As protein: CASSSGRFGPYEQYF.

The chain has TRBV3-1 (or the pseudogene TRBV3-2) and TRBJ2-2; 9 positions agree with TRBD2. Unmatched junction bases numbered 6, after V lost 2 bases and J lost 5 bases. There are 16 residues in the CDR3. Germline V gene sequence: CDR1 LGHDT, CDR2 YNNKEL (reference sequence). CDR3 protein: CASSQTGSGSTGELFF. CDR3 nucleotides: TGTGCCAGCAGCCAAACGGGTAGCGGGAGTACCGGGGAGCTGTTTTTT.

The J gene is TRBJ2-3, the V gene TRBV5-1; 12 bases agree with TRBD2. The CDR3 loop spans 15 amino acids. The germline gives CDR1 SGHRS, CDR2 YFSETQ. Trimming removed 4 bases from V and 4 bases from J; junction bases left unmatched: 4. The CDR3: CASSPGLAGSDTQYF. As DNA, the CDR3 is TGCGCCAGCAGCCCCGGACTAGCGGGATCAGATACGCAGTATTTT.

V gene TRBV5-1 combines with J gene TRBJ1-2; 9 positions match TRBD1. Germline CDR1 and CDR2: SGHRS and YFSETQ. The CDR3 totals 14 residues. J gave up 4 bases and V 4 bases, and 5 bases lay outside the gene matches. The chain's CDR3 is CASSMGQGAYGYTF. In DNA, the CDR3 is TGCGCCAGCAGCATGGGACAGGGCGCCTATGGCTACACCTTC. Full variable domain (outside the CDR3, taken from reference TRBV5-1 and TRBJ1-2): KAGVTQTPRYLIKTRGQQVTLSCSPISGHRSVSWYQQTPGQGLQFLFEYFSETQRNKGNFPGRFSGRQFSNSRSEMNVSTLELGDSALYLCASSMGQGAYGYTFGSGTRLTVV.

CDR3 region: CATSSPGGIYGYTF. In DNA, the CDR3 is TGTGCCACCAGCAGCCCAGGGGGCATCTATGGCTACACCTTC. The chain recombines TRBV15 with TRBJ1-2, with 8 bases matching TRBD1. Germline loops: CDR1 LNHNV, CDR2 YYDKDF (reference sequence). The CDR3 covers 14 residues. V was clipped by 3 bases and J by 4 bases; unmatched bases: 4.

The chain recombines TRBV19 with TRBJ2-1, with a possible D match to TRBD1 (6 bases). This CDR3 comprises 12 residues. The germline V gene encodes CDR1 LNHDA and CDR2 SQIVND (reference sequence). V gave up 6 bases and J gave up 5 bases, with 8 bases separating them. CDR3 bases: TGTGCCAGTAGAACAGGGCACAATGAGCAGTTCTTC. Its translation: CASRTGHNEQFF. The whole variable domain, remainder taken from reference TRBV19 and TRBJ2-1, is DGGITQSPKYLFRKEGQNVTLSCEQNLNHDAMYWYRQDPGQGLRLIYYSQIVNDFQKGDIAEGYSVSREKKESFPLTVTSAQKNPTAFYLCASRTGHNEQFFGPGTRLTVL.

This chain uses TRBV2 with TRBJ2-3; possible D gene TRBD2, 6 bases. CDR3 length: 15 amino acids. Trimming took off 1 base at V and 7 bases at J, with 15 bases between the two ends. Germline assignment: CDR1 SNHLY and CDR2 FYNNEI. This CDR3 is CASSEGAGPIHTQYF. The CDR3 bases are TGTGCCAGCAGTGAAGGGGCGGGACCTATCCATACGCAGTATTTT.

The genes are TRBV23-1 and TRBJ1-2; 7 positions match TRBD1. TRBV23-1 has ORF status, its function being uncertain. CDR3 size: 16 residues. V lost 2 bases to trimming and J lost 5 bases; unmatched junction nucleotides: 11. CDR3 protein: CASSQTKMTGRYGYTF. CDR3 in DNA: TGCGCCAGCAGTCAAACCAAGATGACAGGGAGGTATGGCTACACCTTC.

The genes are TRBV28 and TRBJ1-6, with D tentatively TRBD1 (6 bases). The V and J ends lost 8 bases and 7 bases respectively, with 15 bases between them. The length of the CDR3 is 14 residues. Germline-derived CDR1 and CDR2 are MDHEN and SYDVKM. The CDR3 region is CASLRGGANSPLHF. CDR3 nucleotide sequence: TGTGCCAGCCTCCGGGGGGGGGCGAATTCACCCCTCCACTTT.

The chain combines TRBV20-1 with TRBJ2-1; 8 nucleotides line up with TRBD2. This CDR3 is 11 amino acids long. Germline V gene sequence: CDR1 DFQATT, CDR2 SNEGSKA (reference sequence). With 6 bases clipped from V and 10 bases from J, the junction kept 5 bases outside the gene matches. The CDR3 reads CSATRTSEQFF. The DNA of the CDR3 is TGCAGTGCCACCCGGACTAGCGAGCAGTTCTTC.

The rearrangement links TRBV6-4 to TRBJ2-3; TRBD2 agrees at 7 bases. The CDR3 covers 14 residues. Germline CDR1 MRHNA, CDR2 SNTAGT. Unmatched junction bases numbered 3, after V lost 6 bases and J lost 0 bases. The CDR3 coding sequence is TGTGCCAGCAGCCCGGGAGGCAGCACAGATACGCAGTATTTT. This codes for CASSPGGSTDTQYF.

The chain recombines TRBV12-3 or TRBV12-4 with TRBJ2-2, with D hard to call. Trimming cost V 3 bases and J 4 bases, with 6 bases left between them. The CDR3 loop spans 13 amino acids. The CDR3 sequence is CASSFKGTGELFF. The CDR3 DNA reads TGTGCCAGCAGTTTTAAGGGCACCGGGGAGCTGTTTTTT.

The J gene is TRBJ2-1, the V gene TRBV28, with D possibly matching TRBD2 (6 bases). Germline assignment: CDR1 MDHEN and CDR2 SYDVKM. The V gene lost 6 bases and the J gene lost 9 bases, with 18 bases spanning the gap. The CDR3 loop spans 14 amino acids. DNA for the CDR3: TGTGCCAGCAGCCTCCCCGGGAGAGGGAGTGAGCAGTTCTTC. Its protein product is CASSLPGRGSEQFF.

The chain recombines TRBV3-1 (or the pseudogene TRBV3-2) with TRBJ1-5; D is perhaps TRBD1 (6 bases). The CDR3 consists of 14 residues. V was shortened by 0 bases and J by 7 bases, with 10 bases between the two germline ends. Germline values: CDR1 LGHDT, CDR2 YNNKEL (reference sequence). The DNA of the CDR3 is TGTGCCAGCAGCCAAGAGGGGGCTGGGCAGCCCCAGCATTTT. Protein product: CASSQEGAGQPQHF.

V gene TRBV11-2 combines with J gene TRBJ2-5; either TRBD1 or TRBD2 may fit D (5 bases each). The CDR3 has 14 amino acids. The germline V and J ends were trimmed by 5 bases and 2 bases, with 12 bases remaining between them. Per the germline V gene, CDR1 is SGHAT and CDR2 is FQNNGV. The CDR3 region is CASSAQWGQETQYF. The CDR3 nucleotides are TGTGCCAGCAGCGCCCAGTGGGGGCAAGAGACCCAGTACTTC.

The V call is TRBV14, the J call TRBJ2-5; D is uncertain. V dropped 0 bases and J dropped 8 bases, with 7 bases sitting between them. CDR3 length: 12 amino acids. In germline, CDR1 is SGHDN, CDR2 FVKESK. CDR3 DNA: TGTGCCAGCAGCCAAGAGTCCCCAACCCAGTACTTC. It translates to CASSQESPTQYF.

V and J are TRBV19 and TRBJ1-1; D may be TRBD1 (6 bases). V lost 8 bases to trimming and J lost 0 bases, with 10 bases between them. Germline V gene data show CDR1 as LNHDA and CDR2 as SQIVND (reference sequence). The CDR3 covers 13 residues. CDR3 sequence (DNA): TGTGCCAGTGCAACAGGGATGAACACTGAAGCTTTCTTT. This sequence encodes CASATGMNTEAFF.

J is TRBJ2-2 and V is TRBV29-1; TRBD1 matches 7 bases. This CDR3 spans 12 amino acids. CDR1 SQVTM and CDR2 ANQGSEA come from the germline V gene. With V trimmed by 5 bases and J by 3 bases, 0 bases remained unmatched. The CDR3 here is CSVTGDTGELFF. DNA for the CDR3: TGCAGCGTTACAGGGGACACCGGGGAGCTGTTTTTT.

As for this clone: The sample carries other DNA sequences with the same CDR3. The genes are TRBV5-1 and TRBJ1-1, with D tentatively TRBD1 (6 bases). Germline loops: CDR1 SGHRS, CDR2 YFSETQ. The CDR3 consists of 14 residues. V was cut by 1 base and J by 5 bases, with 12 bases left in between. For the CDR3, the DNA is TGCGCCAGCAGCTTGAGTGGGGGCAGGACTGAAGCTTTCTTT. Its translation: CASSLSGGRTEAFF. Based on the CDR3 plus reference TRBV5-1 and TRBJ1-1, the full variable domain is KAGVTQTPRYLIKTRGQQVTLSCSPISGHRSVSWYQQTPGQGLQFLFEYFSETQRNKGNFPGRFSGRQFSNSRSEMNVSTLELGDSALYLCASSLSGGRTEAFFGQGTRLTVV.

This sequence joins TRBV5-1 and TRBJ1-2; the D gene is possibly TRBD1 (6 bases). This CDR3 has 13 residues. Germline V gene lookup returns CDR1 SGHRS and CDR2 YFSETQ. V gave up 4 bases and J gave up 2 bases, with 9 bases separating them. CDR3 nucleotide sequence: TGCGCCAGCAGCGAGGACAGCAACTATGGCTACACCTTC. Translated, it gives CASSEDSNYGYTF.

The chain recombines TRBV10-1 with TRBJ1-1; 8 bases fit TRBD1. The length of the CDR3 is 18 residues. Looked up from germline, CDR1 is WNHNN and CDR2 is SYGVQD (reference sequence). The ends lost 3 bases at V and 0 bases at J; junction bases unmatched: 12. This chain's CDR3 is CASSDTTGENVVNTEAFF. The CDR3 nucleotides read TGCGCCAGCAGTGATACGACAGGGGAAAACGTAGTGAACACTGAAGCTTTCTTT.

The rearrangement uses TRBV4-2 and TRBJ2-4; D is uncertain. Germline assignment: CDR1 LGHNA and CDR2 YNFKEQ. CDR3 size: 15 residues. Trimming shortened V by 0 bases and J by 0 bases, and 6 bases separated the two germline ends. This CDR3 reads CASSQETLAKNIQYF. DNA for the CDR3: TGTGCCAGCAGCCAAGAGACCCTAGCCAAAAACATTCAGTACTTC.

CDR3: CASSLSWYNEQFF. The CDR3 nucleotides read TGTGCCAGCAGCTTAAGCTGGTACAATGAGCAGTTCTTC. The rearrangement uses TRBV7-3 and TRBJ2-1; the D is unclear. This CDR3 comprises 13 residues. Between the trimmed V and J ends, which lost 1 base and 4 bases, there was a span of 5 bases. CDR1 is SGHTA, CDR2 FQGTGA, per germline.

The chain employs TRBV4-1 and TRBJ2-1; D not resolved. CDR3 length: 15 amino acids. Germline assignment: CDR1 MGHRA and CDR2 YSYEKL. Trimming took off 0 bases at V and 3 bases at J, with 9 bases between the two ends. For the CDR3, the DNA is TGCGCCAGCAGCCAAGATCTTGAGGTCTACAATGAGCAGTTCTTC. Its translation is CASSQDLEVYNEQFF.

CDR3: CASSIRTSGDASGEQFF. CDR3 DNA sequence: TGTGCCAGCAGCATTCGGACTAGCGGGGACGCCTCCGGTGAGCAGTTCTTC. The chain is built from TRBV9 and TRBJ2-1; 12 bases fit TRBD2. The CDR3 spans 17 residues. Trimming cost V 4 bases and J 9 bases; bases outside gene matches: 14. Germline V gene data show CDR1 as SGDLS and CDR2 as YYNGEE.